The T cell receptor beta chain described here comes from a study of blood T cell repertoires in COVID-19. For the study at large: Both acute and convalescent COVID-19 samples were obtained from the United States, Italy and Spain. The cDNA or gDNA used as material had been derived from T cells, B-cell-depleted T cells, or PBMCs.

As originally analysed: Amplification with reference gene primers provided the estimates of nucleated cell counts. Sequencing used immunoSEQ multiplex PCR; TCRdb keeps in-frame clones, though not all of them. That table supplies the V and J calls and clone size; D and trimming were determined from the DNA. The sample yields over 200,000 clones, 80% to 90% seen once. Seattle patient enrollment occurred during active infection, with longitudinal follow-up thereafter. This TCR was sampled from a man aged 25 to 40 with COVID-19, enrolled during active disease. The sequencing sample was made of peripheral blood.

The CDR3 loop is CASSSGTGYTGELFF. For the CDR3, the DNA is TGTGCCAGCAGTTCCGGGACAGGGTACACCGGGGAGCTGTTTTTT. The V and J genes are TRBV27 and TRBJ2-2; TRBD1 matches 9 bases. Germline-derived CDR1 and CDR2 are MNHEY and SMNVEV (reference sequence). The V segment lost 4 bases and the J segment 3 bases; nucleotides outside the gene matches: 3. CDR3 length: 15 amino acids.